This passage covers 27 T cell receptor beta chains from one sample sequenced in a study of blood T cell repertoires in COVID-19. This table comes from immunoSEQ multiplex PCR, and its TCRdb copy is limited to in-frame clones, with some not included. This table holds roughly 70,000 clones, around four fifths found once. Sequenced sample: peripheral blood. Receptor source: a man aged 60 to 69 with acute or convalescent COVID-19.

The rearrangement joins TRBV19 to TRBJ2-5, with 7 bases lining up with TRBD2. The V gene end was trimmed by 5 bases and the J gene end by 5 bases; junction bases not matched to a gene: 11. The germline CDR1 and CDR2 sequences are LNHDA and SQIVND (reference sequence). There are 15 residues in the CDR3. The CDR3 here is CASSEMGGSGETQYF. CDR3 nucleotides: TGTGCCAGTAGTGAAATGGGCGGGAGCGGGGAGACCCAGTACTTC.

The chain combines TRBV6-5 with TRBJ2-1, with D hard to call. This CDR3 comprises 13 residues. V was cut by 10 bases and J by 2 bases, with 12 bases left in between. CDR1 is MNHEY and CDR2 is SVGAGI in the germline V gene. In nucleotides, the CDR3 is TGTGCCACTTACCAGTTGACCTACAATGAGCAGTTCTTC. It is translated as CATYQLTYNEQFF.

This clone was counted only a few times. The gene calls are TRBV29-1 and TRBJ1-2, with D tentatively TRBD1 (6 bases). Germline V gives CDR1 SQVTM, CDR2 ANQGSEA. Trimming removed 2 bases from V and 8 bases from J, with 12 bases in between. This CDR3 contains 12 residues. The CDR3 spells CSVERGQRGYTF. The CDR3 nucleotides read TGCAGCGTTGAAAGGGGACAACGAGGCTACACCTTC.

The CDR3 sequence is CASGLDLASDTQYF. CDR3 DNA sequence: TGTGCTAGTGGTTTGGACTTAGCGTCAGATACGCAGTATTTT. The chain employs TRBV12-5 and TRBJ2-3, with a possible D match to TRBD2 (5 bases). Germline loops: CDR1 LGHNT, CDR2 FRNRAP. V shed 1 base and J shed 4 bases, with 9 bases lying between them. This CDR3 is built from 14 residues.

The chain uses TRBV7-8 and TRBJ1-5; no reliable D call. Germline values: CDR1 SGHVS, CDR2 FQNEAQ. This CDR3 spans 15 amino acids. Trimming shortened V by 0 bases and J by 2 bases, and 8 bases separated the two germline ends. In DNA form, the CDR3 reads TGTGCCAGCAGCTTAGCGCTAGTCGGCAATCAGCCCCAGCATTTT. Encoded protein: CASSLALVGNQPQHF.

The chain employs TRBV6-5 and TRBJ2-3; 7 bases are a match to TRBD2. Germline-derived CDR1 and CDR2 are MNHEY and SVGAGI. The CDR3 extends over 14 amino acids. The V segment lost 6 bases and the J segment 3 bases; nucleotides outside the gene matches: 6. CDR3 residues: CASRAGLGTDTQYF. The CDR3 nucleotides read TGTGCCAGCAGAGCGGGATTAGGAACAGATACGCAGTATTTT.

Judged by abundance, this clone is medium-sized (0.01 to 0.1%). This chain uses TRBV19 with TRBJ1-5; possible D gene TRBD1, 5 bases. Trimming stripped 3 bases from V and 6 bases from J, with 9 bases between. The germline gives CDR1 LNHDA, CDR2 SQIVND (reference sequence). CDR3 length: 13 residues. This CDR3 reads CASSMSGGQPQHF. CDR3 DNA sequence: TGTGCCAGTAGTATGTCCGGGGGTCAGCCCCAGCATTTT.

The J gene is TRBJ1-6, the V gene TRBV12-1; the D call of TRBD1 is as the table states it, not checked on the DNA. TRBV12-1 has pseudogene status. The CDR3 extends over 15 amino acids. CDR3: CASGPQGPYNSPLHF. The CDR3 DNA sequence: TGTGCCAGCGGACCCCAGGGTCCCTATAATTCACCCCTCCACTTT.

The gene calls are TRBV3-1 (or the pseudogene TRBV3-2) and TRBJ1-2, with 8 bases that match TRBD1. V lost 3 bases to trimming and J lost 8 bases; unmatched junction nucleotides: 8. CDR1 LGHDT and CDR2 YNNKEL come from the germline V gene (reference sequence). CDR3 length: 14 residues. CDR3 residues: CASSHLTGEEGYTF. DNA for the CDR3: TGTGCCAGCAGCCACTTGACAGGGGAGGAGGGCTACACCTTC.

The chain recombines TRBV7-2 with TRBJ2-1; no reliable D call. CDR1 is SGHTA, CDR2 FQGNSA, per germline. Between the trimmed V and J ends, which lost 2 bases and 6 bases, there was a span of 17 bases. This CDR3 contains 16 residues. Here the CDR3 DNA reads TGTGCCAGCAGCTTACGGTACTCCCTCGTAAGCAATGAGCAGTTCTTC. It translates to CASSLRYSLVSNEQFF.

The V gene is TRBV5-6, the J gene TRBJ1-2, with 10 bases lining up with TRBD1. CDR1 is SGHDT and CDR2 is YYEEEE in the germline V gene. Trimming took 3 bases from V and 4 from J; bases not matched to a gene: 3. The CDR3 is 14 amino acids. The CDR3 sequence is CASSYRDRGYGYTF. CDR3 coding DNA: TGTGCCAGCAGCTACCGGGACAGGGGCTATGGCTACACCTTC.

The chain joins TRBV2 to TRBJ2-1; 15 bases line up with TRBD2. This CDR3 region has 17 residues. V was pared by 7 bases and J by 5 bases, with 9 bases of the junction left unmatched. Germline V gene sequence: CDR1 SNHLY, CDR2 FYNNEI. CDR3 nucleotide sequence: TGTGCCAGCATACGGACTAGCGGGAGGGCTTGGGACAATGAGCAGTTCTTC. It codes for CASIRTSGRAWDNEQFF.

The CDR3 DNA is TGCGCCAGCAGCTTGGGGGACAGGGAGGGCAATCAGCCCCAGCATTTT. Encoded protein: CASSLGDREGNQPQHF. The chain couples TRBV5-1 to TRBJ1-5; 9 bases match TRBD1. From germline, CDR1 is SGHRS and CDR2 YFSETQ. The CDR3 has 16 amino acids. V was pared by 0 bases and J by 2 bases, with 3 bases of the junction left unmatched.

The genes are TRBV29-1 and TRBJ2-3, with a weak D call TRBD2 (5 bases). The CDR3 totals 14 residues. V lost 3 bases to trimming and J lost 4 bases, with 14 bases between them. The V gene's germline CDR1 is SQVTM and CDR2 ANQGSEA. CDR3 DNA sequence: TGCAGCGTTGAGTTCATAGCGTCATCAGATACGCAGTATTTT. This sequence encodes CSVEFIASSDTQYF.

The V gene is TRBV2, the J gene TRBJ2-7; 10 bases agree with TRBD2. Trimming cost V 3 bases and J 4 bases; bases outside gene matches: 6. Germline V gives CDR1 SNHLY, CDR2 FYNNEI. The CDR3 is 15 residues long. The CDR3 region has the DNA TGTGCCAGCAGTGAGGTAGCGGGAGGACGGTACGAGCAGTACTTC. Amino acids: CASSEVAGGRYEQYF.

J is TRBJ1-4 and V is TRBV20-1, with D unresolved. The CDR3 has 14 amino acids. CDR1 is DFQATT and CDR2 is SNEGSKA in the germline V gene (reference sequence). Trimming pared 3 bases from V and 0 bases from J, leaving 8 bases between. The chain's CDR3 is CSASLQTTNEKLFF. CDR3 in DNA: TGCAGTGCTAGTCTACAGACAACTAATGAAAAACTGTTTTTT.

The J gene is TRBJ2-7, the V gene TRBV30; D ambiguous. V was trimmed by 1 base and J by 2 bases, leaving 9 bases between them. Germline V gene data show CDR1 as GTSNPN and CDR2 as SVGIG (reference sequence). The CDR3 spans 13 residues. The CDR3 sequence: CAWSAAGTYEQYF. CDR3 nucleotides: TGTGCCTGGAGTGCGGCAGGAACCTACGAGCAGTACTTC. Combining the CDR3 with reference TRBV30 and TRBJ2-7 gives the whole variable domain SQTIHQWPATLVQPVGSPLSLECTVEGTSNPNLYWYRQAAGRGLQLLFYSVGIGQISSEVPQNLSASRPQDRQFILSSKKLLLSDSGFYLCAWSAAGTYEQYFGPGTRLTVT.

This rearrangement joins TRBV28 to TRBJ2-5; 11 bases match TRBD2. This CDR3 contains 14 residues. Per the germline V gene, CDR1 is MDHEN and CDR2 is SYDVKM. Losses at the gene ends were 4 bases for V and 3 bases for J; bases not matched to a gene: 1. This CDR3 is CASSYSGREETQYF. The CDR3 nucleotides are TGTGCCAGCAGTTATAGCGGGAGGGAAGAGACCCAGTACTTC. Using reference TRBV28 and TRBJ2-5 for the parts outside the CDR3, the full variable domain is DVKVTQSSRYLVKRTGEKVFLECVQDMDHENMFWYRQDPGLGLRLIYFSYDVKMKEKGDIPEGYSVSREKKERFSLILESASTNQTSMYLCASSYSGREETQYFGPGTRLLVL.

V is TRBV24-1 and J is TRBJ2-1, with 8 nucleotides matching TRBD2. Per germline, CDR1 KGHDR and CDR2 SFDVKD. Trimming at V came to 3 bases and at J to 8 bases, leaving 11 bases not matched to a gene. The CDR3 runs to 16 residues. The CDR3 coding sequence is TGTGCCACCAGTGATCCCGGGACTAGGGGTTCGGATGAGCAGTTCTTC. As protein: CATSDPGTRGSDEQFF.

This chain uses TRBV5-1 with TRBJ2-1, with D tentatively TRBD2 (5 bases). The V gene lost 0 bases and the J gene lost 8 bases, with 12 bases spanning the gap. The length of the CDR3 is 14 residues. Germline CDR1 and CDR2: SGHRS and YFSETQ. CDR3 sequence reads: CASSLGRAGDEQFF. As DNA, the CDR3 is TGCGCCAGCAGCTTGGGAAGGGCCGGGGATGAGCAGTTCTTC.

The rearrangement joins TRBV3-1 (or the pseudogene TRBV3-2) to TRBJ1-5; a weak D match, TRBD1 (6 bases). The germline V gene has CDR1 LGHDT and CDR2 YNNKEL (reference sequence). The CDR3 consists of 16 residues. V lost 1 base and J lost 9, with 19 bases in between. For the CDR3, the DNA is TGTGCCAGCAGCCAAGGGGTCGTAGGGGGTAGCCGGCCCCAGCATTTT. Translating it yields CASSQGVVGGSRPQHF.

CDR3 protein: CATSSRSSYNEQFF. In DNA form, the CDR3 reads TGTGCCACCAGTTCGCGGAGCTCCTACAATGAGCAGTTCTTC. The gene calls are TRBV24-1 and TRBJ2-1, with D unresolved. The CDR3 is made up of 14 amino acids. Per germline, CDR1 KGHDR and CDR2 SFDVKD. The V end lost 6 bases, the J end lost 0 bases, and 8 bases lay between the germline ends.

The rearrangement joins TRBV11-3 to TRBJ2-7, with D maybe TRBD2 (5 bases). This CDR3 has 14 residues. Germline CDR1 is SGHNT and CDR2 is YENEEA. The germline V and J ends were trimmed by 7 bases and 4 bases, with 17 bases remaining between them. This CDR3 is CASMGSRGRYEQYV. As DNA, the CDR3 is TGTGCCAGCATGGGTTCCCGGGGAAGGTACGAGCAGTACGTC.

The chain combines TRBV9 with TRBJ1-1, with 8 bases lining up with TRBD1. CDR1 SGDLS and CDR2 YYNGEE come from the germline V gene. J was trimmed by 2 bases and V by 4 bases; bases with no gene match: 7. There are 15 residues in the CDR3. Here the CDR3 reads CASSPPGQANTEAFF. The CDR3, as DNA: TGTGCCAGCAGCCCTCCGGGACAGGCAAACACTGAAGCTTTCTTT.

The rearrangement joins TRBV5-1 to TRBJ2-1; D not certain. The CDR3 sequence is 14 residues long. V was shortened by 4 bases and J by 2 bases, with 10 bases between the two germline ends. Germline CDR1 is SGHRS and CDR2 is YFSETQ. This CDR3 is CASSQRDAYNEQFF. CDR3 nucleotide sequence: TGCGCCAGCAGCCAGCGCGACGCCTACAATGAGCAGTTCTTC.

The chain has TRBV7-9 and TRBJ2-1; D is unresolved. Germline V gene data show CDR1 as SEHNR and CDR2 as FQNEAQ (reference sequence). The CDR3 covers 16 residues. The ends were cut back, 1 base at V and 4 bases at J, with 14 bases in the middle. The CDR3 nucleotides read TGTGCCAGCAGCTTAGAGTCAGGCCGAGATTACAATGAGCAGTTCTTC. Its protein is CASSLESGRDYNEQFF.

This rearrangement joins TRBV6-5 to TRBJ2-3; weak D call: TRBD1 (6 bases). V was cut by 8 bases and J by 3 bases, with 15 bases left in between. CDR1 MNHEY and CDR2 SVGAGI come from the germline V gene. The CDR3 loop spans 14 amino acids. Written as DNA, the CDR3 is TGTGCCAGCCCCCGACAGGAAAATACAGATACGCAGTATTTT. Its protein product is CASPRQENTDTQYF.